This is a list of T cell receptor beta chains from one sample in a study of cytomegalovirus exposure and HLA in healthy donors. Method: immunoSEQ multiplex PCR; TCRdb's copy keeps in-frame clones and lacks some. The sample yields around 150,000 clones, nearly 80% seen once. Sequencing was performed on PBMCs. These receptors originate from a woman aged 45 to 65 in good health and CMV-seropositive. Each CDR3 is given with its conserved first and last residue. Each record gives: V gene, clone size, J gene, D gene, CDR3 protein, CDR3 DNA. D genes are given only for firm matches. Only some rows state a clone size, as once, few, many or a class for expanded clones.

V: TRBV9; size: NA; J: TRBJ1-2; D: TRBD1; CDR3: CASSVTGGARGYTF; DNA: TGTGCCAGCAGCGTGACAGGGGGCGCGCGGGGCTACACCTTC
V: TRBV4-1; size: NA; J: TRBJ1-2; D: TRBD1; CDR3: CASSQDATGDYGYTF; DNA: TGCGCCAGCAGCCAAGATGCGACAGGGGACTATGGCTACACCTTC
V: TRBV19; size: NA; J: TRBJ2-5; D: NA; CDR3: CASSTVRSETQYF; DNA: TGTGCCAGTAGTACCGTGAGGTCGGAGACCCAGTACTTC
V: TRBV11-2; size: NA; J: TRBJ2-3; D: TRBD2; CDR3: CASSLEASGRAGQYF; DNA: TGTGCCAGCAGCCTAGAGGCTAGCGGGAGGGCCGGGCAGTATTTT
V: TRBV18; size: NA; J: TRBJ2-7; D: TRBD1; CDR3: CASSEGANYEQYF; DNA: TGTGCCAGCTCAGAGGGGGCCAACTACGAGCAGTACTTC
V: TRBV5-6; size: NA; J: TRBJ1-1; D: NA; CDR3: CASSFLNTEAFF; DNA: TGTGCCAGCAGCTTTTTAAACACTGAAGCTTTCTTT
V: TRBV5-4; size: NA; J: TRBJ2-3; D: NA; CDR3: CASSATGGPSTDTQYF; DNA: TGTGCCAGCAGCGCGACTGGAGGGCCAAGCACAGATACGCAGTATTTT
V: TRBV19; size: NA; J: TRBJ1-1; D: NA; CDR3: CASSENRVTEAFF; DNA: TGTGCCAGTAGTGAAAACAGGGTGACTGAAGCTTTCTTT
V: TRBV29-1; size: NA; J: TRBJ2-7; D: TRBD1; CDR3: CSVMIFRDSSSYEQYF; DNA: TGCAGCGTTATGATCTTCCGGGACAGTAGCTCCTACGAGCAGTACTTC
V: TRBV28; size: NA; J: TRBJ2-6; D: NA; CDR3: CASSSGAVRANVLTF; DNA: TGTGCCAGCAGCTCAGGGGCAGTTCGGGCCAACGTCCTGACTTTC
V: TRBV5-5; size: few; J: TRBJ2-1; D: NA; CDR3: CASSFSGENEQFF; DNA: TGTGCCAGCAGCTTTTCCGGGGAAAATGAGCAGTTCTTC